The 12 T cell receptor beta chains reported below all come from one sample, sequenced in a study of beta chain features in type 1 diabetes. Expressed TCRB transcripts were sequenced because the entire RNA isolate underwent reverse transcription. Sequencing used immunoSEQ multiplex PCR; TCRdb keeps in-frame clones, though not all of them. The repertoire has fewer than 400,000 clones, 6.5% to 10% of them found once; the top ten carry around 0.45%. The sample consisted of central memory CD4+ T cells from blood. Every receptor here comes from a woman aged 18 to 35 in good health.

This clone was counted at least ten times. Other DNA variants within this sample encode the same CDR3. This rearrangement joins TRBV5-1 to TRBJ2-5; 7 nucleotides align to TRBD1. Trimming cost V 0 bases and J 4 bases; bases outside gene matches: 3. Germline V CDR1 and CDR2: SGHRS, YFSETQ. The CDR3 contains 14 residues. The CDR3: CASSLGQGGETQYF. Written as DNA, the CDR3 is TGCGCCAGCAGCTTGGGACAGGGTGGAGAGACCCAGTACTTC.

In nucleotides, the CDR3 is TGTGCCACCTCAGTCGGTGAGACCCAGTACTTC. This codes for CATSVGETQYF. The chain recombines TRBV6-5 with TRBJ2-5; D remains unclear. The CDR3 is 11 amino acids. Germline CDR1 reads MNHEY; CDR2 reads SVGAGI. V was clipped by 10 bases and J by 5 bases, with 11 bases between them.

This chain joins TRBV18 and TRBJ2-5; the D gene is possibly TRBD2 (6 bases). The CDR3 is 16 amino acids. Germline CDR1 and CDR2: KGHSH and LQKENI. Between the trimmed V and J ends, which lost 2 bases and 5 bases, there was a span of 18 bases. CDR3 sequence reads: CASSPVLLEGRETQYF. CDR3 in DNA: TGTGCCAGCTCACCAGTGCTTTTGGAGGGTCGGGAGACCCAGTACTTC. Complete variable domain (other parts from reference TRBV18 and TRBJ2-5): NAGVMQNPRHLVRRRGQEARLRCSPMKGHSHVYWYRQLPEEGLKFMVYLQKENIIDESGMPKERFSAEFPKEGPSILRIQQVVRGDSAAYFCASSPVLLEGRETQYFGPGTRLLVL.

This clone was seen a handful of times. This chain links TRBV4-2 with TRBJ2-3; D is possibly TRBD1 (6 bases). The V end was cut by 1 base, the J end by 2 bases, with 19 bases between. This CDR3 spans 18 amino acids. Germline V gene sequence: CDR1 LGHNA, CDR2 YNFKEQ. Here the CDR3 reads CASSQVPTGYEDTDTQYF. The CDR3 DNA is TGTGCCAGCAGCCAAGTTCCCACAGGGTACGAGGACACAGATACGCAGTATTTT.

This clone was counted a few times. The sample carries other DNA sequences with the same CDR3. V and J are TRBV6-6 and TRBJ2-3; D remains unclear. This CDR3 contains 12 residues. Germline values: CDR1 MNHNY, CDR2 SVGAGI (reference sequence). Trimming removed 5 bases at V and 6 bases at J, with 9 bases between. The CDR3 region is CASSPNSDTQYF. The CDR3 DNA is TGTGCCAGCAGTCCTAATTCGGATACGCAGTATTTT.

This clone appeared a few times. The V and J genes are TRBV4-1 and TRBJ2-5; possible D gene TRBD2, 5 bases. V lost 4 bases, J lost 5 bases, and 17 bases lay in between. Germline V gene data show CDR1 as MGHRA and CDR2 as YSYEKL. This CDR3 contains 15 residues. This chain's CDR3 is CASSPSGRQRETQYF. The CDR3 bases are TGCGCCAGCAGCCCGAGCGGACGGCAGCGGGAGACCCAGTACTTC.

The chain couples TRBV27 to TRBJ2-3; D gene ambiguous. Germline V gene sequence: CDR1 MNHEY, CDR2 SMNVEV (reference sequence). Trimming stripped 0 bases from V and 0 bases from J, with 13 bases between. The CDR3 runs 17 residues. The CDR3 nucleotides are TGTGCCAGCAGTTTATCATCCGTCGGAAGAAGCACAGATACGCAGTATTTT. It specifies CASSLSSVGRSTDTQYF.

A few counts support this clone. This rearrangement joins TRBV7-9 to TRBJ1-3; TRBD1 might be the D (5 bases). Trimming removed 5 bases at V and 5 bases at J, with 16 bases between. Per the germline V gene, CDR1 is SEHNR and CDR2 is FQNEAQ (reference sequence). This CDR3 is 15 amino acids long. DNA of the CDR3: TGTGCCAGCAGCCCGCCGACGGGGGGTCGAAACACCATATATTTT. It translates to CASSPPTGGRNTIYF.

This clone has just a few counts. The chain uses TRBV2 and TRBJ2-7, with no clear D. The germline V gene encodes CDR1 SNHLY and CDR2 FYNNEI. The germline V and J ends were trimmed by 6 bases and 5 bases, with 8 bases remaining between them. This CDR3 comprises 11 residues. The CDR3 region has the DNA TGTGCCAGCAGGACGACCAACGAGCAGTACTTC. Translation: CASRTTNEQYF. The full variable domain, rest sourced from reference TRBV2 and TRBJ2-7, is EPEVTQTPSHQVTQMGQEVILRCVPISNHLYFYWYRQILGQKVEFLVSFYNNEISEKSEIFDDQFSVERPDGSNFTLKIRSTKLEDSAMYFCASRTTNEQYFGPGTRLTVT.

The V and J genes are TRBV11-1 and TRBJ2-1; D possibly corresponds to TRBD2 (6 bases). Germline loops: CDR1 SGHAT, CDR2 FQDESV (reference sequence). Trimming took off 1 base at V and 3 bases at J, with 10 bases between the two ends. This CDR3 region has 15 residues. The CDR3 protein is CASSLGLEVYNEQFF. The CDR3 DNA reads TGTGCCAGCAGCTTAGGACTAGAAGTCTACAATGAGCAGTTCTTC.

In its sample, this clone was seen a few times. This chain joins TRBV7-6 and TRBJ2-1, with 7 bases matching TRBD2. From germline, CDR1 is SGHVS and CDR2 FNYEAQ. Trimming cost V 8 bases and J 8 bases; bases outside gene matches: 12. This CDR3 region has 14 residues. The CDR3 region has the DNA TGTGCCAGCGGACCCAGCGGGAACGCGGATGAGCAGTTCTTC. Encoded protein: CASGPSGNADEQFF.

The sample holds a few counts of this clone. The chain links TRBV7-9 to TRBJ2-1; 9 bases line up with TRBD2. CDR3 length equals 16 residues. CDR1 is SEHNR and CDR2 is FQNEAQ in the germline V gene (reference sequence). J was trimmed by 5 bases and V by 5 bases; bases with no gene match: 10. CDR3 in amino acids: CASSPLGLAQNNEQFF. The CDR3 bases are TGTGCCAGCAGCCCATTAGGACTAGCGCAAAACAATGAGCAGTTCTTC.